The present TCR beta chain was sequenced within a study of breast tumors, draining lymph nodes, adjacent tissues. General study points: Compared with lymph nodes, tumors were less diverse; compared with nontumor tissue, more.

For this clonotype: The antigen is not known.

The V gene's germline CDR1 is MNHEY and CDR2 SVGAGI. The trim removed 0 bases at V and 6 bases at J, leaving 6 bases unmatched. The CDR3 extends over 16 amino acids. Breast cancer patients provided tissue from their axillary draining lymph nodes. TCRdb re-analysed the multiplex PCR reads in MiXCR, keeping a single row per CDR3 protein. The sample holds under 150,000 distinct CDR3 sequences, about a fifth seen once. This chain joins TRBV6-5 and TRBJ2-2, with TRBD2 matching over 8 bases. The sequence was collected from a female donor with breast cancer. Some clones in this sample may be carry-over from other donors' samples. What was sequenced was axillary lymph node tissue. CDR3 sequence: CASSYSRAGGSGELFF. CDR3 DNA: TGTGCCAGCAGTTACTCGAGGGCGGGAGGATCCGGGGAGCTGTTTTTT.